This TCR beta chain was found in a study of neurological immune-mediated disorders. Study findings and constraints: Across subjects, expanded clones had no CDR3 amino acid sequences in common, pointing to private repertoires in all groups.

Synthesis of cDNA used 5'RACE (with 10-nucleotide random UMIs). Via MiXCR, TCRdb re-called the 5' RACE reads, giving one row per CDR3 protein. The sample has roughly 49,000 distinct CDR3 sequences, around 12% seen once. The time point: longitudinal time-point 2. Unsorted libraries were prepared from 2 million PBMCs held at -80 C. This clonotype appeared many times. The antigen is not known. The receptor comes from a male donor with HTLV-1-associated myelopathy (HAM/TSP). The sequencing input was PBMCs.

The CDR3 protein is CSVLRGQGNYGYTF. The CDR3 DNA sequence: TGCAGCGTATTACGGGGACAGGGTAACTATGGCTACACCTTC. The J gene is TRBJ1-2, the V gene TRBV29-1; 9 nucleotides line up with TRBD1. The CDR3 extends over 14 amino acids. Germline CDR1 SQVTM, CDR2 ANQGSEA. V shed 6 bases, J shed 1 base, and the junction held 6 bases outside the gene matches.